These T cell receptor beta chains were read from a single sample in a study of T cells in Graves' hyperthyroidism and ophthalmopathy. TCRdb recomputed calls from the multiplex PCR reads with MiXCR, one row per CDR3 protein. The sample carries 400,000 to 600,000 distinct CDR3 sequences, roughly 20% recorded once. Sequencing was performed on blood. These receptors came from a man younger than 30 with Graves' hyperthyroidism. CDR3s include the opening cysteine and the closing phenylalanine or tryptophan. D genes are given only for firm matches. A clone size is listed for some rows: how often the clone was seen (once, few, many), or a class if it is expanded.

V: TRBV19
D: TRBD1
J: TRBJ2-7
size: NA
CDR3: CASSTGQGDYEQYF
DNA: TGTGCCAGTAGTACGGGACAGGGAGATTACGAGCAGTACTTC

V: TRBV5-1
D: NA
J: TRBJ2-2
size: NA
CDR3: CASSLSPRGSAGELFF
DNA: TGCGCCAGCAGCCTTAGTCCCAGGGGATCGGCCGGGGAGCTGTTTTTT

V: TRBV25-1
D: NA
J: TRBJ2-7
size: NA
CDR3: CASSEYLGRHEQYF
DNA: TGTGCCAGCAGTGAATATCTTGGCCGCCACGAGCAGTACTTC

V: TRBV28
D: NA
J: TRBJ1-1
size: many
CDR3: CASSLSYSEAFF
DNA: TGTGCCAGCAGTTTATCTTATAGTGAAGCTTTCTTT

V: TRBV12-3/TRBV12-4
D: NA
J: TRBJ1-1
size: many
CDR3: CASSLVAEKTEAFF
DNA: TGTGCCAGCAGTTTAGTGGCAGAAAAGACTGAAGCTTTCTTT

V: TRBV12-3/TRBV12-4
D: TRBD1
J: TRBJ2-2
size: many
CDR3: CASNIFWGQENTGELFF
DNA: TGTGCCAGCAACATATTTTGGGGACAGGAGAACACCGGGGAGCTGTTTTTT

V: TRBV4-1
D: TRBD1
J: TRBJ1-1
size: many
CDR3: CASSHVGQWGTEAFF
DNA: TGCGCCAGCAGCCATGTGGGACAGTGGGGAACTGAAGCTTTCTTT

V: TRBV6-1
D: NA
J: TRBJ2-7
size: few
CDR3: CASSEAPGNSYEQYF
DNA: TGTGCCAGCAGTGAAGCGCCGGGGAATTCCTACGAGCAGTACTTC

V: TRBV30
D: NA
J: TRBJ2-7
size: few
CDR3: CAWSGTQASSYEQYF
DNA: TGTGCCTGGAGTGGGACTCAGGCTTCCTCCTACGAGCAGTACTTC

V: TRBV4-2
D: NA
J: TRBJ1-1
size: NA
CDR3: CASSPTRRGALMNTEAFF
DNA: TGTGCCAGCAGCCCAACACGAAGAGGGGCACTGATGAACACTGAAGCTTTCTTT

V: TRBV12-3/TRBV12-4
D: NA
J: TRBJ2-5
size: few
CDR3: CASSPDSGTQYF
DNA: TGTGCCAGCAGTCCGGACAGCGGGACCCAGTACTTC

V: TRBV30
D: NA
J: TRBJ1-1
size: many
CDR3: CAWSLGNTEAFF
DNA: TGTGCCTGGAGTCTGGGGAACACTGAAGCTTTCTTT

V: TRBV6-5
D: NA
J: TRBJ2-7
size: many
CDR3: CASSYSWGRGEQYF
DNA: TGTGCCAGCAGTTACTCGTGGGGGCGAGGCGAGCAGTACTTC

V: TRBV6-5
D: NA
J: TRBJ2-2
size: many
CDR3: CASVSRPTGNTGELFF
DNA: TGTGCCAGCGTCAGCCGGCCGACAGGGAACACCGGGGAGCTGTTTTTT

V: TRBV19
D: TRBD1
J: TRBJ2-7
size: many
CDR3: CASSIGTGPYEQYF
DNA: TGTGCCAGTAGTATCGGGACAGGGCCCTACGAGCAGTACTTC

V: TRBV28
D: TRBD1
J: TRBJ2-7
size: NA
CDR3: CASSSRWGDRGDEQYF
DNA: TGTGCCAGCAGCTCTCGGTGGGGGGACAGGGGGGACGAGCAGTACTTC

V: TRBV28
D: NA
J: TRBJ1-5
size: NA
CDR3: CASSFWLRRQTNRFWPQHF
DNA: TGTGCCAGCAGTTTCTGGTTGCGGCGGCAGACCAACCGCTTTTGGCCCCAGCATTTT

V: TRBV5-1
D: NA
J: TRBJ2-7
size: few
CDR3: CASNSAISKRREQYF
DNA: TGCGCCAGCAACTCTGCTATCTCAAAACGGCGGGAGCAGTACTTC

V: TRBV12-3/TRBV12-4
D: NA
J: TRBJ1-1
size: many
CDR3: CASSEDTEAFF
DNA: TGTGCCAGCAGTGAGGACACTGAAGCTTTCTTT

V: TRBV6-1
D: TRBD2
J: TRBJ2-5
size: few
CDR3: CASSEASWWAGVGETQYF
DNA: TGTGCCAGCAGTGAAGCGTCATGGTGGGCGGGGGTAGGGGAGACCCAGTACTTC

V: TRBV7-6
D: TRBD2
J: TRBJ2-7
size: many
CDR3: CASSLDGGLAGAYEQYF
DNA: TGTGCCAGCAGCTTAGACGGGGGACTAGCGGGGGCCTACGAGCAGTACTTC

V: TRBV2
D: TRBD2
J: TRBJ2-7
size: many
CDR3: CASTGRTYEQYF
DNA: TGTGCCAGCACCGGGAGGACCTACGAGCAGTACTTC

V: TRBV20-1
D: TRBD1
J: TRBJ2-5
size: few
CDR3: CSAVPGQGRVTQYF
DNA: TGCAGTGCTGTCCCGGGACAGGGTCGTGTGACCCAGTACTTC

V: TRBV20-1
D: NA
J: TRBJ2-5
size: many
CDR3: CSAGQTTQETQYF
DNA: TGCAGTGCTGGACAGACTACCCAAGAGACCCAGTACTTC

V: TRBV27
D: TRBD1
J: TRBJ1-2
size: NA
CDR3: CASSSLPRQGIYGYTF
DNA: TGTGCCAGCAGCTCCCTCCCCAGACAGGGGATCTATGGCTACACCTTC

V: TRBV20-1
D: NA
J: TRBJ1-1
size: many
CDR3: CSAVSGAGSTEAFF
DNA: TGCAGTGCAGTCAGTGGGGCCGGGAGCACTGAAGCTTTCTTT

V: TRBV5-1
D: NA
J: TRBJ1-1
size: few
CDR3: CASSFNAGLEAFF
DNA: TGCGCCAGCAGCTTCAACGCAGGGCTGGAAGCTTTCTTT